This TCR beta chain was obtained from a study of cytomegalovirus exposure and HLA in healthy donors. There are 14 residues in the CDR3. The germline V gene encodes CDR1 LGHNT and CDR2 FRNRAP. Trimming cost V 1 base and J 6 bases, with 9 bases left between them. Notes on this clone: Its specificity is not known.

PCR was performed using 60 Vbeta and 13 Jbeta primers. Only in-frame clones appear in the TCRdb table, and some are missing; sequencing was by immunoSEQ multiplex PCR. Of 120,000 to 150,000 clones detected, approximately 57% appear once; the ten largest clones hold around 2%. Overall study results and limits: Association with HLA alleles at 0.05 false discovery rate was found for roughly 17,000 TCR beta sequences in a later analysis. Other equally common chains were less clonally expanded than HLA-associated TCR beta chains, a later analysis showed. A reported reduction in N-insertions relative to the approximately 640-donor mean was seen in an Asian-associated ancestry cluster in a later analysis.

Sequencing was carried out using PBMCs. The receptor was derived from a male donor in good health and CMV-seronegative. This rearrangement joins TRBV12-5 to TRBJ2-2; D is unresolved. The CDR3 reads CASGLAPLSGELFF. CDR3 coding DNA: TGTGCTAGTGGTTTGGCCCCCTTGTCCGGGGAGCTGTTTTTT.